The 21 T cell receptor beta chains below all came from one sample that was sequenced in a study of blood T cell repertoires in COVID-19. The method was immunoSEQ multiplex PCR; TCRdb's version includes in-frame clones alone and lacks a portion of them. The sample yields some 150,000 clones, roughly 80% seen once. The sample comprised peripheral blood. All receptors derive from a man aged 60 to 75 with acute or convalescent COVID-19.

This clone was counted a few times. The rearrangement joins TRBV7-2 to TRBJ2-6; D is ambiguous. V was trimmed by 3 bases and J by 4 bases, leaving 10 bases between them. The CDR3 length is 15 residues. Germline CDR1 is SGHTA and CDR2 is FQGNSA. The CDR3, as DNA: TGTGCCAGCAGCTTCGGTGGGCCGGGGGCCAACGTCCTGACTTTC. Translating gives CASSFGGPGANVLTF.

J is TRBJ2-5 and V is TRBV2; 8 bases fit TRBD1. V gave up 6 bases and J gave up 3 bases; unmatched junction bases: 9. From germline, CDR1 is SNHLY and CDR2 FYNNEI. The CDR3 consists of 15 residues. CDR3 sequence: CASSAQGVREETQYF. The CDR3 bases are TGTGCCAGCAGCGCACAGGGGGTAAGGGAAGAGACCCAGTACTTC.

The gene calls are TRBV6-5 and TRBJ1-6; no firm D call. Trimming removed 6 bases from V and 6 bases from J, with 15 bases in between. CDR3 length equals 15 residues. Per germline, CDR1 MNHEY and CDR2 SVGAGI. The CDR3 DNA reads TGTGCCAGCAGCCCACTGCGCACCTCTAATTCACCCCTCCACTTT. This codes for CASSPLRTSNSPLHF.

The chain employs TRBV7-2 and TRBJ1-2, with a tentative D call TRBD1 (5 bases). Trimming took off 1 base at V and 8 bases at J, with 14 bases between the two ends. The CDR3 covers 14 residues. Germline V CDR1 and CDR2: SGHTA, FQGNSA. CDR3 in amino acids: CASSLGQGAEGYTF. As DNA, the CDR3 is TGTGCCAGCAGCTTAGGGCAGGGCGCGGAGGGCTACACCTTC.

This chain connects TRBV6-2 or TRBV6-3 to TRBJ2-7; TRBD1 agrees at 11 bases. The germline CDR1 and CDR2 sequences are MNHEY and SVGEGT. With V trimmed by 2 bases and J by 6 bases, 0 bases remained unmatched. CDR3 length: 13 residues. CDR3 coding DNA: TGTGCCAGCAGTTACGGGACAGGGGGCGAGCAGTACTTC. Its protein is CASSYGTGGEQYF.

Details on this clone: Other nucleotide sequences in the sample specify the same CDR3. This chain links TRBV6-5 with TRBJ1-3; TRBD1 matches at 8 bases. The CDR3 is 14 residues long. Trimming cost V 5 bases and J 2 bases; bases outside gene matches: 2. Germline V gene data show CDR1 as MNHEY and CDR2 as SVGAGI. Here the CDR3 DNA reads TGTGCCAGCAGTACAGGGGGAACTGGAAACACCATATATTTT. It yields the protein CASSTGGTGNTIYF.

The chain links TRBV6-6 to TRBJ2-1, with D perhaps matching TRBD2 (6 bases). V lost 4 bases to trimming and J lost 5 bases, with 9 bases between them. The CDR3 contains 13 residues. The germline V gene has CDR1 MNHNY and CDR2 SVGAGI (reference sequence). CDR3 sequence: CASSWGLNNEQFF. The CDR3 nucleotides are TGTGCCAGCAGTTGGGGACTGAACAATGAGCAGTTCTTC.

A single count supports this clone. This chain connects TRBV4-1 to TRBJ2-1; 12 bases align to TRBD2. This CDR3 has 16 residues. Trimming removed 0 bases from V and 6 bases from J; junction bases left unmatched: 3. Germline-derived CDR1 and CDR2 are MGHRA and YSYEKL. CDR3 sequence: CASSQESSGGVNEQFF. In DNA, the CDR3 is TGCGCCAGCAGCCAAGAGTCTAGCGGGGGGGTCAATGAGCAGTTCTTC.

This clone was detected only a few times. The V and J genes are TRBV6-4 and TRBJ2-1; D may be TRBD2 (6 bases). The V end lost 8 bases, the J end lost 6 bases, and 17 bases lay between the germline ends. CDR1 is MRHNA, CDR2 SNTAGT, per germline. CDR3 length equals 14 residues. The CDR3 region is CASAASGESNEQFF. The CDR3 nucleotides read TGTGCCAGCGCCGCGTCGGGGGAGAGCAATGAGCAGTTCTTC.

This chain uses TRBV7-8 with TRBJ1-3, with D maybe TRBD1 (6 bases). The CDR3 is made up of 14 amino acids. Germline CDR1 SGHVS, CDR2 FQNEAQ. The V end was cut by 7 bases, the J end by 0 bases, with 10 bases between. The CDR3 nucleotides read TGTGCCAGCATGGGGACACGCTCTGGAAACACCATATATTTT. Its protein product is CASMGTRSGNTIYF.

The CDR3 nucleotides read TGTGCCAGCCTAGGAGAAGGTCAGGGGCCCTACGAGCAGTACTTC. Its translation is CASLGEGQGPYEQYF. The chain joins TRBV19 to TRBJ2-7, with D possibly TRBD1 on 6 matching bases. This CDR3 is built from 15 residues. Germline V gives CDR1 LNHDA, CDR2 SQIVND (reference sequence). The V end lost 9 bases, the J end lost 2 bases, and 20 bases lay between the germline ends. Combining the CDR3 with reference TRBV19 and TRBJ2-7 gives the whole variable domain DGGITQSPKYLFRKEGQNVTLSCEQNLNHDAMYWYRQDPGQGLRLIYYSQIVNDFQKGDIAEGYSVSREKKESFPLTVTSAQKNPTAFYLCASLGEGQGPYEQYFGPGTRLTVT.

This chain uses TRBV29-1 with TRBJ1-1, with a tentative D call TRBD1 (6 bases). The CDR3 extends over 11 amino acids. Germline CDR1 SQVTM, CDR2 ANQGSEA. Trimming pared 7 bases from V and 1 base from J, leaving 7 bases between. CDR3 loop: CSATGNTEAFF. CDR3 nucleotides: TGCAGCGCGACAGGGAACACTGAAGCTTTCTTT. Combining the CDR3 with reference TRBV29-1 and TRBJ1-1 gives the whole variable domain SAVISQKPSRDICQRGTSLTIQCQVDSQVTMMFWYRQQPGQSLTLIATANQGSEATYESGFVIDKFPISRPNLTFSTLTVSNMSPEDSSIYLCSATGNTEAFFGQGTRLTVV.

The rearrangement links TRBV27 to TRBJ2-7, with a possible D match to TRBD2 (6 bases). This CDR3 is 13 amino acids long. V shed 3 bases and J shed 5 bases, with 11 bases lying between them. Looked up from germline, CDR1 is MNHEY and CDR2 is SMNVEV (reference sequence). Here the CDR3 DNA reads TGTGCCAGCAGTTTCGGATTAGCGGACGAGCAGTACTTC. This encodes CASSFGLADEQYF.

In its sample, this clone was seen a few times. The chain combines TRBV3-1 (or the pseudogene TRBV3-2) with TRBJ1-6, with D unclear. The CDR3 consists of 15 residues. With 5 bases removed from V and 7 bases from J, the gap between germline ends came to 15 bases. CDR1 and CDR2 from the germline V gene are LGHDT and YNNKEL (reference sequence). CDR3 amino acids: CASSAQGSINSPLHF. DNA for the CDR3: TGTGCCAGCAGCGCCCAAGGGAGTATCAATTCACCCCTCCACTTT.

The J gene is TRBJ1-5, the V gene TRBV7-9; possible D gene TRBD1, 5 bases. Deletions cut 6 bases from V and 1 base from J, with 22 bases between. Germline values: CDR1 SEHNR, CDR2 FQNEAQ (reference sequence). This CDR3 has 18 amino acids. The CDR3 nucleotides are TGTGCCAGCAGTGATGGGGCGCTAGACTTAAGGAGCAATCAGCCCCAGCATTTT. Protein sequence: CASSDGALDLRSNQPQHF.

The chain has TRBV6-5 and TRBJ1-4; D unclear. The CDR3 is 16 amino acids. Germline V lookup: CDR1 MNHEY, CDR2 SVGAGI. Trimming left V 0 bases short and J 3 bases short, with 11 bases between. DNA for the CDR3: TGTGCCAGCAGTTACTCGAGAAAAACTCCTAATGAAAAACTGTTTTTT. This sequence encodes CASSYSRKTPNEKLFF.

This clone appeared once. V and J are TRBV18 and TRBJ2-5; 7 bases fit TRBD1. Germline CDR1 reads KGHSH; CDR2 reads LQKENI. The CDR3 is 15 residues long. V gave up 5 bases and J gave up 2 bases; unmatched junction bases: 8. CDR3 loop: CASSESTGWQETQYF. The CDR3 DNA reads TGTGCCAGCTCAGAATCGACAGGGTGGCAAGAGACCCAGTACTTC.

The chain carries TRBV19 and TRBJ2-4, with a tentative D call TRBD2 (5 bases). V lost 6 bases and J 2 bases, leaving 14 bases between the germline ends. The CDR3 totals 15 residues. The V gene's germline CDR1 is LNHDA and CDR2 SQIVND (reference sequence). The DNA for the CDR3 is TGTGCCAGTAGCGGGGAGAGGGTAACCAAAAACATTCAGTACTTC. It translates to CASSGERVTKNIQYF.

Written as DNA, the CDR3 is TGTGCCAGCAGCGTCGTGGACAGGGGGCACGTCGGGGAGCTGTTTTTT. Protein product: CASSVVDRGHVGELFF. V usage is TRBV9 and J usage is TRBJ2-2; 11 positions match TRBD1. The CDR3 totals 16 residues. The V and J ends lost 2 bases and 7 bases, in that order; junction bases with no gene match: 7. Germline values: CDR1 SGDLS, CDR2 YYNGEE.

This clone was counted between two and nine times. V gene TRBV30 combines with J gene TRBJ1-2, with D possibly TRBD1 on 5 matching bases. CDR1 is GTSNPN and CDR2 is SVGIG in the germline V gene (reference sequence). The germline V and J ends were trimmed by 1 base and 3 bases, with 9 bases remaining between them. The length of the CDR3 is 13 residues. CDR3 in amino acids: CAWSAGGDYGYTF. CDR3 DNA: TGTGCCTGGAGTGCGGGGGGAGACTATGGCTACACCTTC.

The V call is TRBV7-2, the J call TRBJ2-7, with a tentative D call TRBD1 (6 bases). Between the trimmed V and J ends, which lost 4 bases and 2 bases, there was a span of 12 bases. This CDR3 is 14 amino acids long. The germline V gene encodes CDR1 SGHTA and CDR2 FQGNSA. CDR3 residues: CASSSDSGAYEQYF. For the CDR3, the DNA is TGTGCCAGCAGCTCAGATTCAGGGGCCTACGAGCAGTACTTC.